This T cell receptor (beta chain) is drawn from a study of blood T cell repertoires in COVID-19. Study details: Sites in the United States, Italy and Spain provided acute and convalescent COVID-19 samples. T cells, B-cell-depleted T cells, or PBMCs provided the cDNA or gDNA that served as material.

The authors' processing: Quantification of nucleated cells was approximated via reference gene primer amplification. Clones were sequenced by immunoSEQ multiplex PCR, and TCRdb holds only the in-frame ones, with some missing. D and trimming were read from the DNA, whereas the V and J calls and clone size are those reported in that table. The data contain approximately 400,000 clones, 70% to 90% of them singletons. Patients from Seattle were sampled longitudinally, starting during active infection. Trimming cost V 10 bases and J 0 bases, with 13 bases left between them. CDR3 size: 15 residues. CDR1 is LNHDA and CDR2 is SQIVND in the germline V gene (reference sequence).

J is TRBJ2-6 and V is TRBV19; possible D gene TRBD1, 6 bases. This receptor was taken from a woman aged 45-65 years with COVID-19, enrolled during active disease. Sequenced material: peripheral blood. The CDR3 nucleotides read TGTGCCACTCAGGGGTGGTTCTCTGGGGCCAACGTCCTGACTTTC. As protein: CATQGWFSGANVLTF.